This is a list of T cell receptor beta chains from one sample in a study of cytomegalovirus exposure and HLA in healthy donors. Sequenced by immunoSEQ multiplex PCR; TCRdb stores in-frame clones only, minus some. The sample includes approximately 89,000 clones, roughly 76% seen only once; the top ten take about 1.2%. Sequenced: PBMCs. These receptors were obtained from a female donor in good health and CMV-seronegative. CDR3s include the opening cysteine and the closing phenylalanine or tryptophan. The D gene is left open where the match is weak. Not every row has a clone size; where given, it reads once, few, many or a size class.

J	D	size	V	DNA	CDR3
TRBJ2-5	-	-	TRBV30	TGTGCCTGGAATAAAGGGAGCGGGGAGACCCAGTACTTC	CAWNKGSGETQYF
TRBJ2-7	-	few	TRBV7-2	TGTGCCAGCAGCTTAGGGACACGGACCTACGAGCAGTACTTC	CASSLGTRTYEQYF
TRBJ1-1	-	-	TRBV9	TGTGCCAGCAGCGACGGGGGTAACACTGAAGCTTTCTTT	CASSDGGNTEAFF
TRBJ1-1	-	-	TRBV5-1	TGCGCCAGCAGCTTGGCTCTGGGGCACACTGAAGCTTTCTTT	CASSLALGHTEAFF
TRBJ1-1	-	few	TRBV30	TGTACCCTGGCCCTGGGAGTGAACACTGAAGCTTTCTTT	CTLALGVNTEAFF
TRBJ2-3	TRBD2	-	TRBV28	TGTGCCAGCGGTTCGGGAGCGGGGGATACGCAGTATTTT	CASGSGAGDTQYF
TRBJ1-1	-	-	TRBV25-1	TGTGCCAGCAGTGAATACCGTGAAGCTTTCTTT	CASSEYREAFF
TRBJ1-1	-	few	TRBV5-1	TGCGCCAGCAGCTTGGGGACAGTGATGAATGAAGCTTTCTTT	CASSLGTVMNEAFF
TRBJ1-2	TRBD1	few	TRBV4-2	TGTGCCAGCAGCCAAGACAGGGGGATCGATGGCTACACCTTC	CASSQDRGIDGYTF
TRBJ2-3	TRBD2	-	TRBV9	TGTGCCAGCAGCGTAGCTGGCGGGAGAGGGGCAGATACGCAGTATTTT	CASSVAGGRGADTQYF
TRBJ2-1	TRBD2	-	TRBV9	TGTGCCAGCAGCGACGGACTAGCGGGGTTGTACAATGAGCAGTTCTTC	CASSDGLAGLYNEQFF
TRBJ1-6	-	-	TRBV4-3	TGCGCCAGCAGCCAAGATCTTTCAGTAAGCTCCTATAATTCACCCCTCCACTTT	CASSQDLSVSSYNSPLHF
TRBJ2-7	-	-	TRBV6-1	TGTGCCAGCAGTGAAGGCATCACTGAATCCTACGAGCAGTACTTC	CASSEGITESYEQYF
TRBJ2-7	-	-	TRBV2	TGTGCCAGCAGTGAAACACCTGGCATGGAGCAGTACTTC	CASSETPGMEQYF
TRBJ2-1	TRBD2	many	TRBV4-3	TGCGCCAGCAGCCCTAGCGGGGGGGGTAATGAGCAGTTCTTC	CASSPSGGGNEQFF
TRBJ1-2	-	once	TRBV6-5	TGTGCCAGCAGTTACGTGGCAGAAACTAACTATGGCTACACCTTC	CASSYVAETNYGYTF
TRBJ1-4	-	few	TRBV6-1	TGTGCCAGCAGCTCGAAGGCGGTCTGGGATGAAAAACTGTTTTTT	CASSSKAVWDEKLFF
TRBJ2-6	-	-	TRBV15	TGTGCCACCACCCCTTCAGGGTCTGGGGCCAACGTCCTGACTTTC	CATTPSGSGANVLTF
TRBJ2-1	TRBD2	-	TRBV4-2	TGTGCCAGCAGCCAAGTGGTTAGCGGGAGCCCAAATGAGCAGTTCTTC	CASSQVVSGSPNEQFF
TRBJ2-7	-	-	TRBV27	TGTGCCAGCAGTTTGAGGTCCTCGGGCTCCTACGAGCAGTACTTC	CASSLRSSGSYEQYF
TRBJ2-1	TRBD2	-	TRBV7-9	TGTGCCAGCAGCCCTGCGGTGGTAGCGGGAGGCAATGAGCAGTTCTTC	CASSPAVVAGGNEQFF
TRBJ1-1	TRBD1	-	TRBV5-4	TGTGCCAGCAGCTTGGAGGTGGGACAGGGAAACACTGAAGCTTTCTTT	CASSLEVGQGNTEAFF
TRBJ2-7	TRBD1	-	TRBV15	TGTGCCACCAGCAGAGGGACAGGCAACTACGAGCAGTACTTC	CATSRGTGNYEQYF
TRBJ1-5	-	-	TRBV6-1	TGTGCCAGCAGGCCCGAGCCGGGGATAAATCAGCCCCAGCATTTT	CASRPEPGINQPQHF
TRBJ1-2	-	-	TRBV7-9	TGTGCCAGCAGCCCCCGGGGTACTAACTATGGCTACACCTTC	CASSPRGTNYGYTF
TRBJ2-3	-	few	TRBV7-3	TGTGCCAGCAGCTTAACGCGGGGACCCGCAGATACGCAGTATTTT	CASSLTRGPADTQYF
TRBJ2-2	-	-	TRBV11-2	TGTGCCAGCAGCTTCGTAACCGGGGAGCTGTTTTTT	CASSFVTGELFF
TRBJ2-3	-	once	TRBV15	TGTGCCACCAGCAGCCGTACCGCACAGGGAGATACGCAGTATTTT	CATSSRTAQGDTQYF
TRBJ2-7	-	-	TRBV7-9	TGTGCCAGCAGCTCATCAAATCACGGGACATACTTACGAGAGCAGTACTTC	CASSSSNHGTYLREQYF
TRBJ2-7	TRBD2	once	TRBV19	TGTGCCAGTAGTTCCCTCCCGGGGCTAGCGGGGACCCCTCGAGAGCAGTACTTC	CASSSLPGLAGTPREQYF
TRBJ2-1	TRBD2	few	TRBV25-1	TGTGCCAGCAGTGAATCATTTCGGCGGGGGGCCTACAATGAGCAGTTCTTC	CASSESFRRGAYNEQFF
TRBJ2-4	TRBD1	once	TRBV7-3	TGTGCCAGCAGCCAGCAGGGTACAGGGGATCACATTCAGTACTTC	CASSQQGTGDHIQYF
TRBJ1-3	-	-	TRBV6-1	TGTGCCAGCAGTGAAGCGGGGGTGGGGGGGGTCGGTGGAAACACCATATATTTT	CASSEAGVGGVGGNTIYF
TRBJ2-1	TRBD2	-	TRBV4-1	TGCGCCAGCAGCCAAGATCGACTAGCGGGATCCAATGAGCAGTTCTTC	CASSQDRLAGSNEQFF
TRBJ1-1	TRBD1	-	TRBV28	TGTGCCAGCAGAGCGGGACAGGGCACTGAAGCTTTCTTT	CASRAGQGTEAFF
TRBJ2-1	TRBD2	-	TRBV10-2	TGCGCCAGCAGTGGGACTAGTCAGATCAATGAGCAGTTCTTC	CASSGTSQINEQFF
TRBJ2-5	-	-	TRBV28	TGTGCCAGCAGTTTTTTAGTAGCGCAAGAGACCCAGTACTTC	CASSFLVAQETQYF
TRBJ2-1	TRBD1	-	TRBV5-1	TGCGCCAGCAGCTTGGCTTTTGCCCCCGGGACAGGAGCCTACAATGAGCAGTTCTTC	CASSLAFAPGTGAYNEQFF
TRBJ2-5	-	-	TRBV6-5	TGTGCCAGCACTCAAAACCGGTATTTGGAGACCCAGTACTTC	CASTQNRYLETQYF
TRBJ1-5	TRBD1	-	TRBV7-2	TGTGCCAGCAGCTTCGGAGGCAGGGGGCTTCAGCCCCAGCATTTT	CASSFGGRGLQPQHF
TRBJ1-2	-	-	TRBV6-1	TGTGCCAGCAGTGAGTCTTCCGGGACATTCTATGGCTACACCTTC	CASSESSGTFYGYTF
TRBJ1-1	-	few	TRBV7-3	TGTGCCAGCGCCCAGGGGCGTACTGACACTGAAGCTTTCTTT	CASAQGRTDTEAFF